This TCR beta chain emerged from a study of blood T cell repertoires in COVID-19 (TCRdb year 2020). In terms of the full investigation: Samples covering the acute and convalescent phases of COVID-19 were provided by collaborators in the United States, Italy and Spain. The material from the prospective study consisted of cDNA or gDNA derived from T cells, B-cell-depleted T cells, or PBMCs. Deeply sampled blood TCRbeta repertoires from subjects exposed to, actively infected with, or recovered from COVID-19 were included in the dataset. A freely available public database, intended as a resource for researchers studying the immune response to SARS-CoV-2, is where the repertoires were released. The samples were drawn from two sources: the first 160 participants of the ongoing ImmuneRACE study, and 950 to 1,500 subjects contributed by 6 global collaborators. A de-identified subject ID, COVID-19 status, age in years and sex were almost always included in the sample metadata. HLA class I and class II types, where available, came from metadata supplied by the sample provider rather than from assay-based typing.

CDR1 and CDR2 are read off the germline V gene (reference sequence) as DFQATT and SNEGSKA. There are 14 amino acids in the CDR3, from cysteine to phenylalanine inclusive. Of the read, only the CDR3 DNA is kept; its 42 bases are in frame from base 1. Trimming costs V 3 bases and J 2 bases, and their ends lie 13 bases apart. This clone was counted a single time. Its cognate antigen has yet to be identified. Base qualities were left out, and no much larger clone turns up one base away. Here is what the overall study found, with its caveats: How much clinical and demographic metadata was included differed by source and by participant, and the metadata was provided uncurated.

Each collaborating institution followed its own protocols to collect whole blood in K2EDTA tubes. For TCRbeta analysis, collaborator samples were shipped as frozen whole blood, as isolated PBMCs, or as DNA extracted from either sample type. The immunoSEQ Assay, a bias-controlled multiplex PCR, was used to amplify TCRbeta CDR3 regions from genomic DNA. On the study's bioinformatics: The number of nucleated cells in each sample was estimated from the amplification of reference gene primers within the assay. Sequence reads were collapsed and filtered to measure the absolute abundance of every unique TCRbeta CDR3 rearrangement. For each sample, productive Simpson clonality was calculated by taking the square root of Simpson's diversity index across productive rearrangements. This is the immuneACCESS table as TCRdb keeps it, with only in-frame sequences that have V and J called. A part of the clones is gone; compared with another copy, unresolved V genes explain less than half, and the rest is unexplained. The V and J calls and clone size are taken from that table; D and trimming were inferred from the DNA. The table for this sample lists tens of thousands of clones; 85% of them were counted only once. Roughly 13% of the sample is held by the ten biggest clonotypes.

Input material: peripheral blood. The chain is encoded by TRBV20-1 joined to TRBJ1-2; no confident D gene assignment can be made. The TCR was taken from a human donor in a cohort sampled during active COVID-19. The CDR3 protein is CSASNPGQNYGYTF. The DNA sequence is TGCAGTGCTAGTAATCCCGGTCAAAACTATGGCTACACCTTC.